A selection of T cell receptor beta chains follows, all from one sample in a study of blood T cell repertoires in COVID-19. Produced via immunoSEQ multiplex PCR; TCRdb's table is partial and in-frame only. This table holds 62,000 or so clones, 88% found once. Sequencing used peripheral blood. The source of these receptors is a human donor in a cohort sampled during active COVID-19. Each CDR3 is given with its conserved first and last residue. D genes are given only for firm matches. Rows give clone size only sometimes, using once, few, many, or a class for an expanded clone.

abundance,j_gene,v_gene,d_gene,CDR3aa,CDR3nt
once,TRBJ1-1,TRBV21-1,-,CASSKVPKRNTEAFF,TGTGCCAGCAGCAAGGTTCCCAAGCGAAACACTGAAGCTTTCTTT
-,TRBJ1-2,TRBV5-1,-,CASSLSGGLYGYTF,TGCGCCAGCAGCTTGTCGGGGGGGCTCTATGGCTACACCTTC
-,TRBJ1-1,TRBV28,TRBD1,CASSGTGGENTEAFF,TGTGCCAGCAGTGGGACAGGGGGCGAAAACACTGAAGCTTTCTTT
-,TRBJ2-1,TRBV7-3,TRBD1,CASSPGGSGRSYNEQFF,TGTGCCAGCAGCCCAGGGGGATCGGGAAGGTCCTACAATGAGCAGTTCTTC
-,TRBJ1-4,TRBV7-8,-,CASSLAGLAVGEKLFF,TGTGCCAGCAGCTTAGCCGGACTGGCGGTTGGTGAAAAACTGTTTTTT
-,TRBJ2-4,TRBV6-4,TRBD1,CASRDRPLAKNIQYF,TGTGCCAGTCGGGACAGACCCTTAGCCAAAAACATTCAGTACTTC
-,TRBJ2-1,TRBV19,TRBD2,CASSRGLAVYNEQFF,TGTGCCAGTAGTAGAGGCCTAGCGGTATACAATGAGCAGTTCTTC
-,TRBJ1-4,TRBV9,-,CASSADTYDEKLFF,TGTGCCAGCAGCGCCGACACATACGATGAAAAACTGTTTTTT
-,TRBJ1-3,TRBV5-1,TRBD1,CASSLGGQGRSGNTIYF,TGCGCCAGCAGCTTGGGGGGACAGGGGCGTTCTGGAAACACCATATATTTT
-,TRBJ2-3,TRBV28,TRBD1,CAIGTGRRDTQYF,TGTGCCATCGGGACAGGGAGGAGGGATACGCAGTATTTT
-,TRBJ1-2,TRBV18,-,CASSPGRQGQWSTGYTF,TGTGCCAGCTCACCAGGGCGACAAGGACAGTGGTCGACGGGCTACACCTTC